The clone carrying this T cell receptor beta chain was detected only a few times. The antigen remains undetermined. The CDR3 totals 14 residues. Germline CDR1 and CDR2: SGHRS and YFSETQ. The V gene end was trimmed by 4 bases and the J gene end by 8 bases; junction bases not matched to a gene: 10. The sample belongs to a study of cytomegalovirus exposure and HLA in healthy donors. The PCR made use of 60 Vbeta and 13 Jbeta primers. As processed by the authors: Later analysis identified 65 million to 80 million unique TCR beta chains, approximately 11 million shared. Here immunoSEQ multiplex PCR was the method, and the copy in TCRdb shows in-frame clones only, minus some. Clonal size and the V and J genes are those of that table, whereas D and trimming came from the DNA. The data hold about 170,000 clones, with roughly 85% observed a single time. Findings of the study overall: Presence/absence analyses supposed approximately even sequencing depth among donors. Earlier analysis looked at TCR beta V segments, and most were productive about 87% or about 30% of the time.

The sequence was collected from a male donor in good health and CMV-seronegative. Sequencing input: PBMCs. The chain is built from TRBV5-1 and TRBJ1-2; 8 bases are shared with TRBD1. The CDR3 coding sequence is TGCGCCAGCAGCCAACGACTGGGACAGGAAGGCTACACCTTC. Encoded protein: CASSQRLGQEGYTF.